These 12 T cell receptor beta chains originate from one sample sequenced in a study of CD8 T cells in Susac syndrome. An amount of RNA that ranged from 0.5 to 1 ug was reverse transcribed with random hexamers. TCRdb re-called the immunoSEQ multiplex PCR reads with MiXCR, one entry per CDR3 protein. Of about 300,000 distinct CDR3 sequences in the sample, over 75% were seen once. Source material: CD8+ T cells from PBMCs. The receptor set was obtained from a human donor with multiple sclerosis.

The DNA of the CDR3 is TGTGCCAGCAGTTACTCGATTGATAGCGGGAGGCCGAAGAACGAGCAGTACTTC. As protein: CASSYSIDSGRPKNEQYF. This chain connects TRBV6-5 to TRBJ2-7; 10 nucleotides match TRBD2. The CDR3 runs to 18 residues. CDR1 and CDR2 from the germline V gene are MNHEY and SVGAGI. V was clipped by 0 bases and J by 5 bases; unmatched bases: 13.

The chain carries TRBV14 and TRBJ1-1, with D possibly being TRBD1 (6 bases). The CDR3 has 13 residues. CDR1 is SGHDN and CDR2 is FVKESK in the germline V gene. Trimming left V 0 bases short and J 10 bases short, with 12 bases between. This CDR3 reads CASSQDILGGAFF. In DNA form, the CDR3 reads TGTGCCAGCAGCCAAGATATACTAGGGGGAGCTTTCTTT.

This clonotype has only one observation. This sequence joins TRBV6-5 and TRBJ1-1, with 8 bases that match TRBD1. This CDR3 contains 17 residues. V was pared by 0 bases and J by 0 bases, with 6 bases of the junction left unmatched. In germline, CDR1 is MNHEY, CDR2 SVGAGI. The CDR3: CASSYSHRTGLNTEAFF. The CDR3 DNA follows: TGTGCCAGCAGTTACTCGCACCGGACAGGGCTGAACACTGAAGCTTTCTTT.

This clonotype was detected only a few times. This chain links TRBV27 with TRBJ2-7; 9 bases line up with TRBD1. J lost 2 bases, V lost 5 bases, and 4 bases had no gene match. CDR3 length: 14 residues. Germline V lookup: CDR1 MNHEY, CDR2 SMNVEV (reference sequence). The CDR3 here is CASSPRDRAYEQYF. As DNA, the CDR3 is TGTGCCAGCAGTCCCCGGGACAGGGCCTACGAGCAGTACTTC.

The rearrangement uses TRBV23-1 and TRBJ2-7; D perhaps matches TRBD1 (6 bases). TRBV23-1 is identified as an open reading frame with a role that is uncertain. The V and J ends lost 1 base and 4 bases respectively, with 14 bases between them. CDR3 size: 15 residues. CDR3 residues: CASSQWEGTSYEQYF. As DNA, the CDR3 is TGCGCCAGCAGTCAATGGGAAGGGACATCTTACGAGCAGTACTTC.

This chain uses TRBV5-1 with TRBJ2-7, with 9 bases fitting TRBD2. Trimming took 4 bases from V and 7 from J; bases not matched to a gene: 15. The germline CDR1 and CDR2 sequences are SGHRS and YFSETQ. The CDR3 extends over 16 amino acids. The CDR3 reads CASSRGSGTSSGEQYF. CDR3 nucleotides: TGCGCCAGCAGCCGTGGGTCCGGGACTAGCTCGGGAGAGCAGTACTTC.

The chain recombines TRBV28 with TRBJ2-1, with a weak D call TRBD2 (7 bases). The CDR3 is 15 residues long. Germline V CDR1 and CDR2: MDHEN, SYDVKM. The V end lost 2 bases, the J end lost 7 bases, and 15 bases lay between the germline ends. The CDR3 sequence: CASSLRGGQGNEQFF. The CDR3 DNA is TGTGCCAGCAGTTTAAGGGGGGGCCAGGGGAATGAGCAGTTCTTC.

The J gene is TRBJ2-2, the V gene TRBV28; D remains ambiguous. V was shortened by 3 bases and J by 6 bases, with 5 bases between the two germline ends. The CDR3 extends over 12 amino acids. CDR1 MDHEN and CDR2 SYDVKM come from the germline V gene. This chain's CDR3 is CASSFYPGELFF. CDR3 in DNA: TGTGCCAGCAGTTTTTATCCCGGGGAGCTGTTTTTT. Looking up the rest from reference TRBV28 and TRBJ2-2 gives the full variable domain: DVKVTQSSRYLVKRTGEKVFLECVQDMDHENMFWYRQDPGLGLRLIYFSYDVKMKEKGDIPEGYSVSREKKERFSLILESASTNQTSMYLCASSFYPGELFFGEGSRLTVL.

This chain joins TRBV14 and TRBJ2-7; unclear D gene. This CDR3 has 16 residues. CDR1 and CDR2 (germline): SGHDN, FVKESK. V was clipped by 1 base and J by 9 bases, with 22 bases between them. CDR3 in amino acids: CASSQGSQAFLMGQYF. CDR3 nucleotide sequence: TGTGCCAGCAGCCAAGGATCGCAAGCATTTTTAATGGGGCAGTACTTC.

The chain couples TRBV4-1 to TRBJ1-5; no definite D call. CDR1 and CDR2 from the germline V gene are MGHRA and YSYEKL. The V gene lost 0 bases and the J gene lost 0 bases, with 9 bases spanning the gap. The CDR3 sequence is 16 residues long. The CDR3 DNA sequence: TGCGCCAGCAGCCAAGAGCGGCATCTTAGCAATCAGCCCCAGCATTTT. It yields the protein CASSQERHLSNQPQHF.

This clonotype has a handful of counts. The chain recombines TRBV29-1 with TRBJ2-7; 9 positions match TRBD2. With 7 bases clipped from V and 5 bases from J, the junction kept 9 bases outside the gene matches. Germline V CDR1 and CDR2: SQVTM, ANQGSEA. The CDR3 runs to 13 residues. The CDR3 coding sequence is TGCAGCGCGTCGAGCGGGGGGAGCCACGAGCAGTACTTC. Translated: CSASSGGSHEQYF.

The chain recombines TRBV7-8 with TRBJ2-1; TRBD2 might be the D (6 bases). CDR1 is SGHVS, CDR2 FQNEAQ, per germline. Trimming took 1 base from V and 8 from J, leaving 27 bases between them. The CDR3 is 19 residues long. Here the CDR3 reads CASSLVPIDYHGSTDEQFF. In DNA, the CDR3 is TGTGCCAGCAGCTTAGTCCCCATCGACTACCACGGGAGCACCGATGAGCAGTTCTTC. Supplemented by reference TRBV7-8 and TRBJ2-1, the full variable domain reads GAGVSQSPRYKVAKRGQDVALRCDPISGHVSLFWYQQALGQGPEFLTYFQNEAQLDKSGLPSDRFFAERPEGSVSTLKIQRTQQEDSAVYLCASSLVPIDYHGSTDEQFFGPGTRLTVL.